The 26 T cell receptor beta chains given below trace back to one sample, sequenced in a study of post-analysis software for immune sequencing data. The antigens of these receptors remain unknown. General study findings and limits: Patients carried a handful of TRBV segments more frequently than controls did, and TRBV5-6, TRBV5-1 and TRBV20-1 were among them.

The authors incorporated unique molecular identifiers into the TCR beta cDNA libraries. TCRdb called the PCR reads again in MiXCR, with one record for every CDR3 protein. The table has approximately 660,000 distinct CDR3 sequences, over 45% seen once. Sequenced: blood. The receptors shown here come from a girl aged 2 to 10 with multiple sclerosis.

This clonotype showed up just a few times. The CDR3 reads CSARDSITNEKLFF. The CDR3 nucleotides read TGCAGTGCTAGAGATTCTATAACTAATGAAAAACTGTTTTTT. The gene calls are TRBV20-1 and TRBJ1-4; D ambiguous. Trimming shortened V by 0 bases and J by 1 base, and 6 bases separated the two germline ends. The CDR3 covers 14 residues. Per the germline V gene, CDR1 is DFQATT and CDR2 is SNEGSKA (reference sequence).

V gene TRBV4-1 combines with J gene TRBJ2-7; D possibly uses TRBD1 or TRBD2 (5 bases each). With 1 base removed from V and 0 bases from J, the gap between germline ends came to 22 bases. CDR1 is MGHRA and CDR2 is YSYEKL in the germline V gene. The CDR3 spans 19 residues. Here the CDR3 DNA reads TGCGCCAGCAGCCAAGGAATTTTGGGTGCCGGGGCACCCTCCTACGAGCAGTACTTC. Protein: CASSQGILGAGAPSYEQYF.

The genes are TRBV30 and TRBJ1-5; 10 positions match TRBD1. Germline assignment: CDR1 GTSNPN and CDR2 SVGIG (reference sequence). The V segment lost 5 bases and the J segment 3 bases; nucleotides outside the gene matches: 4. This CDR3 is built from 14 residues. The CDR3 DNA reads as TGTGCCTGGGAAGGGACAGGGGACAATCAGCCCCAGCATTTT. It is translated as CAWEGTGDNQPQHF.

The chain links TRBV29-1 to TRBJ2-3; 7 bases match TRBD1. The CDR3 totals 15 residues. V shed 6 bases, J shed 4 bases, and the junction held 13 bases outside the gene matches. Germline CDR1 reads SQVTM; CDR2 reads ANQGSEA. The CDR3 DNA follows: TGCAGCGTCAGTCATAGGACAGGAGTTTCAGATACGCAGTATTTT. Amino acid sequence: CSVSHRTGVSDTQYF.

The V gene is TRBV6-1, the J gene TRBJ1-5; 8 nucleotides match TRBD1. Losses at the gene ends were 7 bases for V and 3 bases for J; bases not matched to a gene: 8. The germline V gene encodes CDR1 MNHNS and CDR2 SASEGT. CDR3 length equals 15 residues. The CDR3 bases are TGTGCCAGCATCCTAGGACAGGGCCCCAATCAGCCCCAGCATTTT. This encodes CASILGQGPNQPQHF.

This chain joins TRBV6-6 and TRBJ1-2; tentative D call: TRBD1 (5 bases). V lost 6 bases, J lost 3 bases, and 11 bases lay in between. From germline, CDR1 is MNHNY and CDR2 SVGAGI (reference sequence). This CDR3 spans 13 amino acids. The CDR3 protein is CASRHDRHYGYTF. The CDR3 nucleotides read TGTGCCAGCAGGCACGACAGACACTATGGCTACACCTTC.

The chain couples TRBV12-3 or TRBV12-4 to TRBJ2-7; 9 bases align to TRBD1. The assigned J gene may be wrong: the sequence end matches TRBJ2-5 better. This CDR3 is built from 18 residues. Written as DNA, the CDR3 is TGTGCCAGCAGTTTCAACCGGGACAGGGAATCGGGACGTGGGACCCAGTACTTC. This translates into CASSFNRDRESGRGTQYF.

The chain links TRBV11-1 to TRBJ2-2; D perhaps matches TRBD2 (6 bases). The length of the CDR3 is 14 residues. V lost 5 bases, J lost 6 bases, and 13 bases lay in between. In germline, CDR1 is SGHAT, CDR2 FQDESV (reference sequence). The CDR3 sequence: CASSAGLPPGELFF. The CDR3 DNA follows: TGTGCCAGCAGCGCGGGACTCCCCCCCGGGGAGCTGTTTTTT.

V is TRBV20-1 and J is TRBJ2-1; 14 nucleotides match TRBD2. Germline V gene data show CDR1 as DFQATT and CDR2 as SNEGSKA (reference sequence). V was clipped by 5 bases and J by 7 bases; unmatched bases: 7. The CDR3 runs 15 residues. The CDR3 DNA sequence: TGCAGTGCTCCGGGACTAGCGGGAGCGGGTAATGAGCAGTTCTTC. Translation: CSAPGLAGAGNEQFF.

This clonotype was recorded once. The genes are TRBV4-2 and TRBJ2-3, with D uncertain. V was trimmed by 0 bases and J by 6 bases, leaving 10 bases between them. In germline, CDR1 is LGHNA, CDR2 YNFKEQ. There are 14 residues in the CDR3. CDR3 DNA sequence: TGTGCCAGCAGCCAAGATGTGCCTTCGGATACGCAGTATTTT. Its translation: CASSQDVPSDTQYF.

V is TRBV11-2 and J is TRBJ1-1, with D perhaps TRBD1 (5 bases). The germline V gene has CDR1 SGHAT and CDR2 FQNNGV. CDR3 length: 13 amino acids. Trimming stripped 3 bases from V and 6 bases from J, with 11 bases between. Here the CDR3 reads CASSFQGIPEAFF. As DNA, the CDR3 is TGTGCCAGCAGCTTCCAGGGTATCCCTGAAGCTTTCTTT.

This chain links TRBV29-1 with TRBJ2-5; 10 bases agree with TRBD2. Germline lookup yields CDR1 SQVTM and CDR2 ANQGSEA. The CDR3 sequence is 15 residues long. V dropped 8 bases and J dropped 0; count of bases not matched to a gene: 9. CDR3 DNA: TGCAGCATTGTAGGAGCGGGAGGGTACCAAGAGACCCAGTACTTC. It translates to CSIVGAGGYQETQYF.

This clonotype occurred a few times. This rearrangement joins TRBV21-1 to TRBJ2-7; the DNA was not used to check the table's D call, TRBD2. TRBV21-1 is a pseudogene. The CDR3 runs 20 residues. The CDR3 loop is CASSKVLPVRRTLSSYEQYF. The CDR3 DNA reads as TGTGCCAGCAGCAAAGTCCTCCCCGTTCGGCGGACCTTGAGCTCCTACGAGCAGTACTTC.

The chain is built from TRBV4-1 and TRBJ2-7; 7 nucleotides align to TRBD2. The CDR3 runs to 13 residues. CDR1 and CDR2 from the germline V gene are MGHRA and YSYEKL. J was trimmed by 6 bases and V by 2 bases; bases with no gene match: 4. The CDR3 sequence: CASSQPGLPEQYF. In DNA form, the CDR3 reads TGCGCCAGCAGCCAACCGGGACTACCCGAGCAGTACTTC.

In this sample, this clonotype turned up a few times. CDR3 sequence reads: CSVERTGNTEAFF. In DNA, the CDR3 is TGCAGCGTTGAAAGGACTGGGAACACTGAAGCTTTCTTT. The V gene is TRBV29-1, the J gene TRBJ1-1; D call uncertain. Trimming removed 2 bases from V and 1 base from J, with 8 bases in between. Germline CDR1 SQVTM, CDR2 ANQGSEA. The CDR3 runs 13 residues.

The gene calls are TRBV5-1 and TRBJ2-7; a possible D gene is TRBD1 (7 bases). CDR3 length equals 14 residues. From germline, CDR1 is SGHRS and CDR2 YFSETQ. V dropped 3 bases and J dropped 2 bases, with 12 bases sitting between them. Here the CDR3 reads CASSWRDSTYEQYF. The DNA for the CDR3 is TGCGCCAGCAGCTGGCGGGACAGTACCTACGAGCAGTACTTC.

The chain is built from TRBV30 and TRBJ2-2, with D possibly matching TRBD1 (6 bases). Germline-derived CDR1 and CDR2 are GTSNPN and SVGIG (reference sequence). Deletions cut 5 bases from V and 4 bases from J, with 11 bases between. The CDR3 loop spans 13 amino acids. CDR3 in DNA: TGTGCCTGGGGCAGGGGAAGCACCGGGGAGCTGTTTTTT. It translates to CAWGRGSTGELFF.

The rearrangement joins TRBV29-1 to TRBJ1-1, with D tentatively TRBD1 (5 bases). Trimming left V 4 bases short and J 0 bases short, with 15 bases between. This CDR3 spans 15 amino acids. Germline assignment: CDR1 SQVTM and CDR2 ANQGSEA. The CDR3 bases are TGCAGCGTTGGGGGGTCAGGAGCCTTGAACACTGAAGCTTTCTTT. Amino acid sequence: CSVGGSGALNTEAFF.

This clonotype was seen once. J is TRBJ2-4 and V is TRBV20-1; 9 bases agree with TRBD2. The J call may be in error: the DNA end matches TRBJ2-7 better. CDR3 size: 15 residues. CDR1 is DFQATT and CDR2 is SNEGSKA in the germline V gene (reference sequence). The CDR3 here is CSARDPSGTRHEQYF. The DNA for the CDR3 is TGCAGTGCTAGAGACCCTAGCGGGACTCGACACGAGCAGTACTTC.

This clonotype has more than one count but fewer than ten. This chain joins TRBV5-1 and TRBJ2-3; no reliable D call. CDR3 length: 14 residues. The germline gives CDR1 SGHRS, CDR2 YFSETQ. Trimming took off 2 bases at V and 3 bases at J, with 10 bases between the two ends. CDR3 sequence: CASSFPPKTDTQYF. The CDR3 coding sequence is TGCGCCAGCAGCTTCCCCCCAAAGACAGATACGCAGTATTTT. The variable domain in full, completed from reference TRBV5-1 and TRBJ2-3, reads KAGVTQTPRYLIKTRGQQVTLSCSPISGHRSVSWYQQTPGQGLQFLFEYFSETQRNKGNFPGRFSGRQFSNSRSEMNVSTLELGDSALYLCASSFPPKTDTQYFGPGTRLTVL.

To note about this clonotype: A much larger clone differs by one base, so this may be a read error. The rearrangement links TRBV12-3 or TRBV12-4 to TRBJ2-3; D is undetermined. The germline V and J ends were trimmed by 7 bases and 2 bases, with 4 bases remaining between them. The length of the CDR3 is 11 residues. The CDR3 DNA reads TGTGCCAGCACCCTCACAGATACGCAGTATTTT. Encoded protein: CASTLTDTQYF.

The rearrangement uses TRBV3-1 and TRBJ2-7; D tentatively fits TRBD1 or TRBD2 (5 bases each). Germline loops: CDR1 LGHDT, CDR2 YNNKEL (reference sequence). The CDR3 is 15 residues long. V was clipped by 4 bases and J by 2 bases, with 15 bases between them. CDR3 DNA sequence: TGTGCCAGCAGCCCCCGAAGGGACGCCGCCTACGAGCAGTACTTC. It specifies CASSPRRDAAYEQYF.

This clonotype appeared a few times. The chain couples TRBV5-1 to TRBJ1-2; 10 nucleotides agree with TRBD1. Germline V gives CDR1 SGHRS, CDR2 YFSETQ. The CDR3 loop spans 15 amino acids. V was clipped by 3 bases and J by 6 bases; unmatched bases: 8. Here the CDR3 DNA reads TGCGCCAGCAGCTCGACAGGGGGCGGCGTGGATGGCTACACCTTC. Encoded protein: CASSSTGGGVDGYTF.

The rearrangement links TRBV7-9 to TRBJ2-1; 10 bases are a match to TRBD2. V lost 5 bases to trimming and J lost 4 bases; unmatched junction nucleotides: 11. The CDR3 length is 17 residues. Germline lookup yields CDR1 SEHNR and CDR2 FQNEAQ (reference sequence). Here the CDR3 reads CASSLHRTSGTYNEQFF. For the CDR3, the DNA is TGTGCCAGCAGCCTCCATCGGACTAGCGGCACTTACAATGAGCAGTTCTTC.

The V and J genes are TRBV5-6 and TRBJ2-1; 9 positions match TRBD2. CDR1 is SGHDT, CDR2 YYEEEE, per germline. V dropped 0 bases and J dropped 9; count of bases not matched to a gene: 10. This CDR3 spans 16 amino acids. CDR3 in amino acids: CASSLAERGAIGEQFF. The CDR3 bases are TGTGCCAGCAGCTTGGCCGAGCGGGGGGCCATAGGTGAGCAGTTCTTC.

This CDR3 reads CASSPTDGYTF. The CDR3 DNA is TGTGCCAGCAGCCCCACCGACGGCTACACCTTC. The chain combines TRBV6-6 with TRBJ1-2; no clear D gene. Trimming took 6 bases from V and 8 from J, leaving 10 bases between them. The CDR3 runs to 11 residues. Germline V lookup: CDR1 MNHNY, CDR2 SVGAGI (reference sequence).